A selection of T cell receptor beta chains follows, all from one sample in a study of T cell responses to AZD1222 COVID-19 vaccine. Only in-frame clones appear in the TCRdb table, and some are missing; sequencing was by immunoSEQ multiplex PCR. The data contain fewer than 110,000 clones, more than 75% of them singletons. Sample: peripheral blood, taken on day 0 of AZD1222 vaccination. Receptors were obtained from an adult in good health. Both conserved end residues are trimmed from each CDR3. A D gene is named only where the DNA matches it firmly.

>-|TRBV19
ASSSPIGLSSTDTQY
>-|TRBV15
ATGWDRNNEQF
>-|TRBV16
ASSESRGLTEAF
>-|TRBV5-1
ASSPMGSYEQY
>-|TRBV9
ASSVGGGSDTQY
>TRBD1|TRBV18
ASSPRTGGTNIQY
>TRBD1|TRBV5-1
ASSRRRPGTGLTEAF
>-|TRBV27
ASSRQENTEAF
>-|TRBV14
ATLIGIAYEQY
>TRBD1|TRBV5-1
ASSLAPGQGYEQY
>TRBD1|TRBV19
ASSIGDRNSGTQY
>-|TRBV30
AWSSGHEQY
>-|TRBV11-3
ASSPILYSGCRGYT
>-|TRBV13
ASSLVSRDSEAF
>TRBD2|TRBV5-5
ASSLAGASGYEQY
>TRBD1|TRBV5-5
ASSVGQGAFGYT
>TRBD2|TRBV27
ASSPRGSGPSYEQY
>-|TRBV7-9
ASSLGAEQY
>TRBD1|TRBV19
ASSSSTGSYQPQH
>-|TRBV4-1
ASRPDTESDGYT
>-|TRBV7-9
ASSLAGEQY
>TRBD2|TRBV4-1
ASSQVPSPLAGGLDTQY
>-|TRBV11-2
ASSGVGSPSAETQY
>-|TRBV5-4
ASKFQETQY
>-|TRBV6-5
ASNKRVDTEAF
>-|TRBV5-1
ASSSSAGGAETQY
>TRBD2|TRBV19
ASSTSGEGGIYNEQF
>-|TRBV2
ASRVYSTGNTIY
>-|TRBV5-4
ASSLAGRVEGTDTQY
>-|TRBV7-8
ASSLAGAYEQY
>-|TRBV18
ASSPPTYEQY
>TRBD2|TRBV19
ASSLSGRAVRGNEQF
>-|TRBV6-5
ASTSKGWTEAF
>TRBD2|TRBV19
ASSIIFGGLAGTRALNEQF
>TRBD2|TRBV4-1
ASSQGRGTSPPFQETQY
>TRBD1|TRBV27
ASSSPLGQGEETQY
>TRBD2|TRBV5-1
ASSWAGLAGTDTQY
>TRBD1|TRBV11-2
ASSVDRGLFEQY
>-|TRBV6-1
ASSDRVAGANVLT